Listed here are 15 T cell receptor beta chains from one sample, sequenced in a study of T cell repertoires in cytomegalovirus infection. Each CDR3 protein gets one entry after TCRdb re-called the reads with MiXCR. This sample has approximately 770,000 distinct CDR3 sequences; almost 30% occur once, and the top ten carry under 15%. Their specific antigens are unknown. Material: cultured CD8+ T cells from PBMCs, obtained from culture after CMV antigen stimulation. The receptors derive from a human donor in good health (CMV status not recorded). Some clones in this sample may be carry-over from other donors' samples.

The rearrangement links TRBV4-1 to TRBJ2-3, with D unresolved. V was pared by 6 bases and J by 2 bases, with 15 bases between. The CDR3 has 15 amino acids. CDR1 and CDR2 (germline): MGHRA, YSYEKL. CDR3 region: CASSRLADNTDTQYF. The CDR3 DNA reads as TGCGCCAGCAGTCGATTGGCAGACAACACAGATACGCAGTATTTT.

The chain couples TRBV20-1 to TRBJ1-5; D is unclear. CDR1 is DFQATT, CDR2 SNEGSKA, per germline (reference sequence). This CDR3 is built from 10 residues. Trimming left V 5 bases short and J 3 bases short, with 2 bases between. The CDR3 region is CSADNQPQHF. CDR3 coding DNA: TGCAGTGCTGACAATCAGCCCCAGCATTTT.

This clonotype was seen ten or more times. This sequence joins TRBV7-6 and TRBJ2-7; D tentatively fits TRBD1 or TRBD2 (5 bases each). In germline, CDR1 is SGHVS, CDR2 FNYEAQ. The length of the CDR3 is 14 residues. Trimming took off 4 bases at V and 4 bases at J, with 14 bases between the two ends. The CDR3 DNA reads as TGTGCCAGCAGCTCCCCGAGGGGTTTGTACGAGCAGTACTTC. Translated, it gives CASSSPRGLYEQYF.

Only a few counts were recorded for this clonotype. The chain employs TRBV6-5 and TRBJ2-7; D may be TRBD1 or TRBD2 (6 bases each). Germline loops: CDR1 MNHEY, CDR2 SVGAGI. This CDR3 is built from 14 residues. V lost 2 bases and J lost 2, with 10 bases in between. The chain's CDR3 is CASSYGGDTYEQYF. CDR3 DNA: TGTGCCAGCAGTTACGGAGGGGACACCTACGAGCAGTACTTC.

The rearrangement uses TRBV28 and TRBJ2-1; 7 nucleotides agree with TRBD2. The CDR3 spans 16 residues. Trimming at V came to 2 bases and at J to 5 bases, leaving 9 bases not matched to a gene. Germline V gene lookup returns CDR1 MDHEN and CDR2 SYDVKM. CDR3 residues: CASSLGGGGWDNEQFF. The CDR3 coding sequence is TGTGCCAGCAGTTTAGGGGGGGGAGGATGGGACAATGAGCAGTTCTTC. Filled out from reference TRBV28 and TRBJ2-1, the complete variable domain reads DVKVTQSSRYLVKRTGEKVFLECVQDMDHENMFWYRQDPGLGLRLIYFSYDVKMKEKGDIPEGYSVSREKKERFSLILESASTNQTSMYLCASSLGGGGWDNEQFFGPGTRLTVL.

This rearrangement joins TRBV27 to TRBJ2-2, with a weak D call TRBD1 (6 bases). Trimming removed 5 bases from V and 5 bases from J, with 18 bases in between. Per germline, CDR1 MNHEY and CDR2 SMNVEV (reference sequence). The CDR3 spans 16 residues. CDR3 nucleotide sequence: TGTGCCAGCAGTGGGGGACCCCCGGGGACAACCGGGGAGCTGTTTTTT. This encodes CASSGGPPGTTGELFF.

The genes are TRBV7-8 and TRBJ1-5, with TRBD1 identical over 8 bases. The CDR3 runs 14 residues. Germline V gene data show CDR1 as SGHVS and CDR2 as FQNEAQ. V shed 10 bases, J shed 4 bases, and the junction held 9 bases outside the gene matches. The CDR3 here is CATSHRGSNQPQHF. The CDR3 DNA sequence: TGTGCCACCTCACACAGGGGGTCGAATCAGCCCCAGCATTTT.

This clonotype was counted ten times or more. The chain couples TRBV7-9 to TRBJ1-6; 8 bases line up with TRBD1. The CDR3 totals 14 residues. V dropped 3 bases and J dropped 5; count of bases not matched to a gene: 0. The germline gives CDR1 SEHNR, CDR2 FQNEAQ (reference sequence). The CDR3 coding sequence is TGTGCCAGCAGCTTGGGACAGGATAATTCACCCCTCCACTTT. It yields the protein CASSLGQDNSPLHF.

There are many counts of this clonotype. J is TRBJ1-5 and V is TRBV7-6, with D possibly TRBD1 on 6 matching bases. The ends were cut back, 5 bases at V and 2 bases at J, with 10 bases in the middle. CDR1 and CDR2 (germline): SGHVS, FNYEAQ. The CDR3 has 14 residues. CDR3 bases: TGTGCCAGCAGCCGGACAGACGGCAATCAGCCCCAGCATTTT. This translates into CASSRTDGNQPQHF.

This sequence joins TRBV5-6 and TRBJ1-6, with 8 bases aligning to TRBD1. After removal of 4 bases from V and 0 bases from J, the junction contained 18 bases not matched to a gene. Germline loops: CDR1 SGHDT, CDR2 YYEEEE. The CDR3 length is 21 residues. The CDR3 protein is CASSVELGRRDRSSYNSPLHF. CDR3 in DNA: TGTGCCAGCAGCGTTGAATTGGGTCGGAGGGACAGGAGCTCCTATAATTCACCCCTCCACTTT.

The CDR3 coding sequence is TGTGCCAGCAGCTTAGTGGGGTTCCACGAGCAGTACTTC. It translates to CASSLVGFHEQYF. The rearrangement links TRBV7-8 to TRBJ2-7; the D is unclear. The CDR3 loop spans 13 amino acids. The V gene lost 1 base and the J gene lost 5 bases, with 9 bases spanning the gap. CDR1 and CDR2 (germline): SGHVS, FQNEAQ. The entire variable domain, with the rest obtained from reference TRBV7-8 and TRBJ2-7, is as follows: GAGVSQSPRYKVAKRGQDVALRCDPISGHVSLFWYQQALGQGPEFLTYFQNEAQLDKSGLPSDRFFAERPEGSVSTLKIQRTQQEDSAVYLCASSLVGFHEQYFGPGTRLTVT.

This clonotype occurred a few times. The chain links TRBV12-3 or TRBV12-4 to TRBJ2-2, with D uncertain. This CDR3 has 15 amino acids. V lost 7 bases and J lost 2, with 14 bases in between. DNA for the CDR3: TGTGCCAGCATATTAACTGCCTTTAACACCGGGGAGCTGTTTTTT. It yields the protein CASILTAFNTGELFF.

In its sample, this clonotype was seen a few times. The J gene is TRBJ1-5, the V gene TRBV12-3 or TRBV12-4; possible D gene TRBD1, 6 bases. Trimming removed 7 bases from V and 0 bases from J, with 16 bases in between. The CDR3 extends over 16 amino acids. CDR3: CASMPGAHNSNQPQHF. The DNA of the CDR3 is TGTGCCAGCATGCCAGGGGCCCACAATAGCAATCAGCCCCAGCATTTT.

V gene TRBV2 combines with J gene TRBJ1-6; no reliable D call. The CDR3 loop spans 19 amino acids. Germline CDR1 and CDR2: SNHLY and FYNNEI. Between the trimmed V and J ends, which lost 0 bases and 0 bases, there was a span of 15 bases. The CDR3 DNA follows: TGTGCCAGCAGTGAAGCGTTCCGCGGAGGGAGCTCCTATAATTCACCCCTCCACTTT. Residues: CASSEAFRGGSSYNSPLHF.

The CDR3 is CASSQTGLLNGYTF. The CDR3 DNA reads as TGCGCCAGCAGCCAGACAGGATTACTGAATGGCTACACCTTC. The chain recombines TRBV4-1 with TRBJ1-2, with a weak D call TRBD1 (6 bases). The CDR3 contains 14 residues. Trimming took 3 bases from V and 6 from J, leaving 14 bases between them. Germline V gene data show CDR1 as MGHRA and CDR2 as YSYEKL.